The source of this TCR beta chain is a study of blood T cell repertoires in COVID-19. Study in general: COVID-19 samples collected from the United States, Italy and Spain covered acute and convalescent phases. From T cells, B-cell-depleted T cells, or PBMCs came the material, which was cDNA or gDNA.

Authors' analysis steps: Counts of nucleated cells, estimated from reference gene primer amplification, were obtained. TCRdb's table, derived via immunoSEQ multiplex PCR, lists solely in-frame clones and lacks some. For V, J and clone size, that table is used; D and trimming come from the DNA. The sample holds about 210,000 clones, around nine tenths seen once. This CDR3 comprises 15 residues. Unmatched junction bases numbered 5, after V lost 0 bases and J lost 4 bases. Germline CDR1 is MNHEY and CDR2 is SVGEGT. The chain links TRBV6-2 or TRBV6-3 to TRBJ2-5; 7 nucleotides line up with TRBD2. This TCR was sampled from a man in his forties with acute or convalescent COVID-19. The specimen sequenced was peripheral blood. The DNA of the CDR3 is TGTGCCAGCAGTTACTCAACTAGCGACACAGAGACCCAGTACTTC. As protein: CASSYSTSDTETQYF.